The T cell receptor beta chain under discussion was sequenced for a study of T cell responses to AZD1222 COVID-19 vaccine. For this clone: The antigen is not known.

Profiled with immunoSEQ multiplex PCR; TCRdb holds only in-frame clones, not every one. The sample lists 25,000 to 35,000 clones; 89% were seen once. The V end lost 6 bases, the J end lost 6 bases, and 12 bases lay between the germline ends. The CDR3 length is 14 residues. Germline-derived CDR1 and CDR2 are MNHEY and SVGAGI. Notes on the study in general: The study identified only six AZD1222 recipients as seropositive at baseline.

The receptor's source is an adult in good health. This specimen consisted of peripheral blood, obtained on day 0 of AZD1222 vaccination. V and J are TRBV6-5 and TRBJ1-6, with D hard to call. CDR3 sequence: CASSGDTPNSPLHF. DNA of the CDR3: TGTGCCAGCAGCGGCGACACACCTAATTCACCCCTCCACTTT.